The 10 T cell receptor beta chains below were found in one sample sequenced in a study of blood T cell repertoires in COVID-19. Clones were sequenced by immunoSEQ multiplex PCR, and TCRdb holds only the in-frame ones, with some missing. The sample records about 110,000 clones, around four fifths being singletons. The source material was peripheral blood. These TCRs come from a woman in her 70s with acute or convalescent COVID-19.

The chain employs TRBV28 and TRBJ2-1, with 8 bases fitting TRBD1. This CDR3 contains 15 residues. J lost 2 bases, V lost 2 bases, and 2 bases had no gene match. CDR1 is MDHEN, CDR2 SYDVKM, per germline. CDR3 sequence reads: CASSLQGAPYNEQFF. CDR3 DNA sequence: TGTGCCAGCAGTTTACAGGGGGCACCCTACAATGAGCAGTTCTTC.

The rearrangement links TRBV18 to TRBJ1-1; a possible D gene is TRBD1 (5 bases). The CDR3 runs to 13 residues. CDR1 and CDR2 from the germline V gene are KGHSH and LQKENI. Trimming shortened V by 4 bases and J by 6 bases, and 12 bases separated the two germline ends. CDR3 sequence reads: CASSRGAIPEAFF. DNA of the CDR3: TGTGCCAGCTCACGTGGGGCGATTCCTGAAGCTTTCTTT.

This sequence joins TRBV28 and TRBJ1-1, with D unresolved. CDR3 length: 13 residues. Germline V CDR1 and CDR2: MDHEN, SYDVKM. V lost 7 bases and J lost 3, with 12 bases in between. Here the CDR3 DNA reads TGTGCCAGCATCAGCCCACGGGACACTGAAGCTTTCTTT. This codes for CASISPRDTEAFF.

The V gene is TRBV9, the J gene TRBJ2-5; TRBD2 matches at 7 bases. Looked up from germline, CDR1 is SGDLS and CDR2 is YYNGEE. V shed 4 bases, J shed 0 bases, and the junction held 6 bases outside the gene matches. This CDR3 has 15 amino acids. CDR3 nucleotides: TGTGCCAGCAGCCGCTCCGGGGGGAACCAAGAGACCCAGTACTTC. It encodes CASSRSGGNQETQYF. Variable domain in full (rest from reference TRBV9 and TRBJ2-5): DSGVTQTPKHLITATGQRVTLRCSPRSGDLSVYWYQQSLDQGLQFLIQYYNGEERAKGNILERFSAQQFPDLHSELNLSSLELGDSALYFCASSRSGGNQETQYFGPGTRLLVL.

The J gene is TRBJ2-5, the V gene TRBV7-2; 10 bases are shared with TRBD2. The CDR3 loop spans 16 amino acids. Per germline, CDR1 SGHTA and CDR2 FQGNSA. V gave up 4 bases and J gave up 5 bases; unmatched junction bases: 10. The CDR3 sequence is CASSSRGAGGRETQYF. DNA of the CDR3: TGTGCCAGCAGCTCCAGAGGAGCGGGGGGGCGTGAGACCCAGTACTTC.

The table lists this clone with a few counts. The genes are TRBV6-5 and TRBJ1-6; no clear D gene. CDR1 MNHEY and CDR2 SVGAGI come from the germline V gene. Trimming removed 6 bases from V and 7 bases from J, with 16 bases in between. This CDR3 is 15 amino acids long. This chain's CDR3 is CASSSREIGNSPLHF. The CDR3, as DNA: TGTGCCAGCAGCTCCCGGGAAATCGGGAATTCACCCCTCCACTTT.

This clone was detected only a few times. This sequence joins TRBV6-2 or TRBV6-3 and TRBJ1-6; maybe TRBD1 (5 bases). Germline assignment: CDR1 MNHEY and CDR2 SVGEGT. V dropped 7 bases and J dropped 9 bases, with 13 bases sitting between them. This CDR3 has 13 amino acids. CDR3 protein: CASTPRVGSPLHF. CDR3 in DNA: TGTGCCAGCACCCCCAGGGTGGGTTCACCCCTCCACTTT.

The rearrangement links TRBV2 to TRBJ1-2, with no clear D. This CDR3 is built from 13 residues. The germline V gene encodes CDR1 SNHLY and CDR2 FYNNEI. The V end was cut by 0 bases, the J end by 4 bases, with 6 bases between. CDR3 sequence reads: CASSEALGYGYTF. The DNA for the CDR3 is TGTGCCAGCAGTGAAGCGCTAGGCTATGGCTACACCTTC.

The rearrangement joins TRBV4-1 to TRBJ2-1; D possibly corresponds to TRBD2 (5 bases). Trimming pared 1 base from V and 0 bases from J, leaving 13 bases between. Germline V gene lookup returns CDR1 MGHRA and CDR2 YSYEKL. The CDR3 runs 17 residues. CDR3 bases: TGCGCCAGCAGCCAAGTATCGGGCGGGCTCTCCTACAATGAGCAGTTCTTC. Amino acid sequence: CASSQVSGGLSYNEQFF.

This rearrangement joins TRBV6-1 to TRBJ2-5; 8 bases fit TRBD2. The CDR3 spans 18 residues. CDR1 and CDR2 (germline): MNHNS, SASEGT. Trimming cost V 1 base and J 1 base; bases outside gene matches: 11. The CDR3 nucleotides read TGTGCCAGCAGTGAAGAGTCGGTTGGTAGCGGGGCCCAAGAGACCCAGTACTTC. Translated: CASSEESVGSGAQETQYF.